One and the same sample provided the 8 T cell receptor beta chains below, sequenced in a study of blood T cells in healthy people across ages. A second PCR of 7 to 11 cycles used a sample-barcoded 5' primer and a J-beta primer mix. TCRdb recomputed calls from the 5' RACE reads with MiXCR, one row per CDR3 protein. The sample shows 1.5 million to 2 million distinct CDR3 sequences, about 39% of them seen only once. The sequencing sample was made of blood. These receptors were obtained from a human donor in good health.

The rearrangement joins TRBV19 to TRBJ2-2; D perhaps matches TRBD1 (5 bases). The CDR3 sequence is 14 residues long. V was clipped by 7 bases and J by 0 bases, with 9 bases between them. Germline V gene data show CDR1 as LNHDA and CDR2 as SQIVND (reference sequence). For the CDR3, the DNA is TGTGCCAGTACAGACAGAGCGAACACCGGGGAGCTGTTTTTT. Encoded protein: CASTDRANTGELFF.

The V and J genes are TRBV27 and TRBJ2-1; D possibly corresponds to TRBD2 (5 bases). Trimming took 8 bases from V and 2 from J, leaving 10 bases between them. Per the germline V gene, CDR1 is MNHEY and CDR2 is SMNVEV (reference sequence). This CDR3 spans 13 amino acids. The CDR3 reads CASGSGTYNEQFF. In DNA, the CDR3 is TGTGCCAGCGGGTCCGGGACCTACAATGAGCAGTTCTTC.

The CDR3 loop is CASSRRKGEETQYF. CDR3 nucleotide sequence: TGTGCCAGCAGCCGGCGAAAGGGCGAAGAGACCCAGTACTTC. The chain joins TRBV7-2 to TRBJ2-5; D not certain. The CDR3 loop spans 14 amino acids. Deletions cut 5 bases from V and 3 bases from J, with 13 bases between. Germline V gene lookup returns CDR1 SGHTA and CDR2 FQGNSA.

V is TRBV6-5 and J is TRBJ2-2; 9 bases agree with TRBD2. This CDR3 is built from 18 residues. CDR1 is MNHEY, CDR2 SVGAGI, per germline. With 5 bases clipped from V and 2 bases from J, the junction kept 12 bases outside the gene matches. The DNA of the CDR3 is TGTGCCAGCAGTAACAGGGCTAGCGGGGCCTTTAACACCGGGGAGCTGTTTTTT. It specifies CASSNRASGAFNTGELFF.

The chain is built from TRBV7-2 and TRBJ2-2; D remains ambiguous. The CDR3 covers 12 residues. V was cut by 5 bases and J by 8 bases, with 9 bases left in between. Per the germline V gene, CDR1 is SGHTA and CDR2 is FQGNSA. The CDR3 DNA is TGTGCCAGCAGCATTGGCTTAGGGGAGCTGTTTTTT. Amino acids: CASSIGLGELFF.

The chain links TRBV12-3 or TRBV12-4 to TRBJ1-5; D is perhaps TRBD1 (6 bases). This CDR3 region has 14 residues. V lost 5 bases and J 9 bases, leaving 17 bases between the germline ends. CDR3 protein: CASSRGAVERPQHF. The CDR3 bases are TGTGCCAGCAGTAGGGGGGCAGTTGAACGGCCCCAGCATTTT.

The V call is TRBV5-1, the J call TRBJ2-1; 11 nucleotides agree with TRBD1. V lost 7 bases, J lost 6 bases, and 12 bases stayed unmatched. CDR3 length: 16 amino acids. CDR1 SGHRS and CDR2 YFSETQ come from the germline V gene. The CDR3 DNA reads TGCGCCAGCCTACTTCAAACCGGGACAGGGGGCAATGAGCAGTTCTTC. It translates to CASLLQTGTGGNEQFF. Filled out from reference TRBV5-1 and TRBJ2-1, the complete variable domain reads KAGVTQTPRYLIKTRGQQVTLSCSPISGHRSVSWYQQTPGQGLQFLFEYFSETQRNKGNFPGRFSGRQFSNSRSEMNVSTLELGDSALYLCASLLQTGTGGNEQFFGPGTRLTVL.

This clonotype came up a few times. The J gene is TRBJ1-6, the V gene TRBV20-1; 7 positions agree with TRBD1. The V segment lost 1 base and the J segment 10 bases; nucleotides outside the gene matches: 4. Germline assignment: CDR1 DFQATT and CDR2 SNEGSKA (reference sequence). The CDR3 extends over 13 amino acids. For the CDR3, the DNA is TGCAGTGCTAGAGGGACAGGAGGATCACCCCTCCACTTT. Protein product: CSARGTGGSPLHF.